A single sample is the source of the 16 T cell receptor beta chains below, sequenced in a study of blood T cell repertoires in COVID-19. Profiled with immunoSEQ multiplex PCR; TCRdb holds only in-frame clones, not every one. The sample includes about 190,000 clones, less than 90% seen only once; the top ten take roughly 2%. The sequenced sample consisted of peripheral blood. The receptors originated from a man in his sixties or seventies with active or convalescent COVID-19.

In regard to this clone: This CDR3 is also generated by other DNA sequences in the sample. The rearrangement links TRBV4-3 to TRBJ2-5; 13 positions agree with TRBD2. Per the germline V gene, CDR1 is LGHNA and CDR2 is YSLEER. The CDR3 is 15 residues long. The ends lost 5 bases at V and 5 bases at J; junction bases unmatched: 5. CDR3 sequence (DNA): TGCGCCAGCAGCTACGGACTAGCGGGAGAGGAGACCCAGTACTTC. Translating it yields CASSYGLAGEETQYF.

The chain is built from TRBV27 and TRBJ2-7; possibly TRBD2 for D (5 bases). This CDR3 has 12 amino acids. Between the trimmed V and J ends, which lost 6 bases and 6 bases, there was a span of 12 bases. The V gene's germline CDR1 is MNHEY and CDR2 SMNVEV (reference sequence). The CDR3 nucleotides read TGTGCCAGCAGCCAGCCACGGGGCGAGCAGTACTTC. Protein sequence: CASSQPRGEQYF.

This clone has only a few counts. The chain joins TRBV3-1 (or the pseudogene TRBV3-2) to TRBJ2-5, with D possibly being TRBD2 (7 bases). Germline CDR1 and CDR2: LGHDT and YNNKEL (reference sequence). The CDR3 spans 16 residues. V lost 5 bases and J lost 4, with 20 bases in between. The CDR3 loop reads CASSIRGAAFGETQYF. The CDR3 nucleotides are TGTGCCAGCAGCATTCGGGGGGCCGCCTTTGGAGAGACCCAGTACTTC.

This chain uses TRBV5-6 with TRBJ1-3; 7 bases match TRBD1. The germline V gene has CDR1 SGHDT and CDR2 YYEEEE. Trimming took 4 bases from V and 6 from J; bases not matched to a gene: 7. This CDR3 spans 14 amino acids. The CDR3 coding sequence is TGTGCCAGCAGCCCAACGACAGGGCCAAACACCATATATTTT. The encoded protein is CASSPTTGPNTIYF. The full variable domain, rest sourced from reference TRBV5-6 and TRBJ1-3, is DAGVTQSPTHLIKTRGQQVTLRCSPKSGHDTVSWYQQALGQGPQFIFQYYEEEERQRGNFPDRFSGHQFPNYSSELNVNALLLGDSALYLCASSPTTGPNTIYFGEGSWLTVV.

The chain uses TRBV20-1 and TRBJ1-6, with 8 bases that match TRBD1. The CDR3 has 15 residues. V shed 3 bases and J 5 bases; nucleotides not matched to a gene: 6. Germline V gives CDR1 DFQATT, CDR2 SNEGSKA (reference sequence). CDR3 sequence (DNA): TGCAGTGCTAGTACACACAGGGGGGATAATTCACCCCTCCACTTT. Protein product: CSASTHRGDNSPLHF.

The chain couples TRBV5-5 to TRBJ1-4, with TRBD1 identical over 7 bases. The CDR3 has 14 residues. Germline values: CDR1 SGHKS, CDR2 YYEKEE (reference sequence). V lost 0 bases to trimming and J lost 7 bases; unmatched junction nucleotides: 3. For the CDR3, the DNA is TGTGCCAGCAGCTTGGGCACAGGGGTTGAAAAACTGTTTTTT. This codes for CASSLGTGVEKLFF.

This chain connects TRBV27 to TRBJ2-7; tentatively, D is TRBD1 (5 bases). This CDR3 has 14 amino acids. Trimming stripped 5 bases from V and 3 bases from J, with 14 bases between. Germline-derived CDR1 and CDR2 are MNHEY and SMNVEV (reference sequence). CDR3 loop: CASSLQGNFYEQYF. CDR3 bases: TGTGCCAGCAGTCTGCAGGGAAATTTCTACGAGCAGTACTTC.

The V and J genes are TRBV5-1 and TRBJ2-5; 7 bases agree with TRBD2. CDR1 SGHRS and CDR2 YFSETQ come from the germline V gene. V gave up 0 bases and J gave up 1 base; unmatched junction bases: 3. The CDR3 totals 15 residues. The CDR3: CASSLGPSGQETQYF. CDR3 DNA: TGCGCCAGCAGCTTGGGACCTAGCGGCCAAGAGACCCAGTACTTC. The full variable domain, completed using reference TRBV5-1 and TRBJ2-5, is KAGVTQTPRYLIKTRGQQVTLSCSPISGHRSVSWYQQTPGQGLQFLFEYFSETQRNKGNFPGRFSGRQFSNSRSEMNVSTLELGDSALYLCASSLGPSGQETQYFGPGTRLLVL.

This chain connects TRBV27 to TRBJ1-6; D may be TRBD1 (5 bases). CDR1 is MNHEY and CDR2 is SMNVEV in the germline V gene (reference sequence). Trimming pared 0 bases from V and 13 bases from J, leaving 19 bases between. The CDR3 is 16 amino acids. CDR3 nucleotide sequence: TGTGCCAGCAGTTTATCCCCCAAAAATGGGGCCAGCCCCCTCCACTTT. It is translated as CASSLSPKNGASPLHF.

The chain carries TRBV19 and TRBJ2-5; D may be TRBD2 (6 bases). Germline V gene data show CDR1 as LNHDA and CDR2 as SQIVND (reference sequence). Deletions cut 4 bases from V and 2 bases from J, with 20 bases between. This CDR3 comprises 17 residues. CDR3 in DNA: TGTGCCAGTAGTAGACTAGTTTTGGTGGGTAAACAAGAGACCCAGTACTTC. This sequence encodes CASSRLVLVGKQETQYF.

The table lists this clone with a few counts. The DNA for the CDR3 is TGTGCCTGGAGTCCAGACAGGGGTGGCACCGGGGAGCTGTTTTTT. Translating gives CAWSPDRGGTGELFF. The chain has TRBV30 and TRBJ2-2, with 8 bases aligning to TRBD1. CDR1 and CDR2 from the germline V gene are GTSNPN and SVGIG (reference sequence). The CDR3 contains 15 residues. With 2 bases clipped from V and 4 bases from J, the junction kept 6 bases outside the gene matches.

The chain has TRBV2 and TRBJ2-1, with a weak D call TRBD1 (6 bases). V was clipped by 5 bases and J by 6 bases, with 11 bases between them. The V gene's germline CDR1 is SNHLY and CDR2 FYNNEI. The CDR3 contains 13 residues. CDR3 amino acids: CASSSLQGNEQFF. Written as DNA, the CDR3 is TGTGCCAGCAGTTCACTACAGGGCAATGAGCAGTTCTTC.

This chain connects TRBV2 to TRBJ1-2; D possibly corresponds to TRBD1 (5 bases). The CDR3 contains 15 residues. Deletions cut 3 bases from V and 5 bases from J, with 16 bases between. The germline V gene encodes CDR1 SNHLY and CDR2 FYNNEI. The CDR3 coding sequence is TGTGCCAGCAGTGACGGGCAGGGTGGTAAATATGGCTACACCTTC. It specifies CASSDGQGGKYGYTF. Based on the CDR3 plus reference TRBV2 and TRBJ1-2, the full variable domain is EPEVTQTPSHQVTQMGQEVILRCVPISNHLYFYWYRQILGQKVEFLVSFYNNEISEKSEIFDDQFSVERPDGSNFTLKIRSTKLEDSAMYFCASSDGQGGKYGYTFGSGTRLTVV.

This rearrangement joins TRBV28 to TRBJ2-1; 8 positions match TRBD2. This CDR3 contains 16 residues. Germline CDR1 reads MDHEN; CDR2 reads SYDVKM. Trimming cost V 5 bases and J 0 bases; bases outside gene matches: 6. The CDR3 DNA sequence: TGTGCCAGCAGTACGACTAGCGCCCACTCCTACAATGAGCAGTTCTTC. It is translated as CASSTTSAHSYNEQFF.

The chain is built from TRBV7-2 and TRBJ1-2, with 7 bases matching TRBD1. Germline V CDR1 and CDR2: SGHTA, FQGNSA. The length of the CDR3 is 16 residues. Trimming cost V 2 bases and J 4 bases; bases outside gene matches: 10. The CDR3 is CASSLQPTGLSYGYTF. The CDR3 nucleotides read TGTGCCAGCAGCTTACAACCGACAGGGCTAAGCTATGGCTACACCTTC.

The V call is TRBV7-9, the J call TRBJ1-5, with 10 nucleotides matching TRBD1. CDR3 length: 15 residues. Trimming took 1 base from V and 6 from J; bases not matched to a gene: 3. Germline lookup yields CDR1 SEHNR and CDR2 FQNEAQ (reference sequence). The CDR3 DNA is TGTGCCAGCAGCTTAGGGGACAGGGGTGGTCAGCCCCAGCATTTT. Protein product: CASSLGDRGGQPQHF.